Listed below are T cell receptor beta chains from one sample, sequenced in a study of T cells in Graves' hyperthyroidism and ophthalmopathy. TCRdb redid the calling of the multiplex PCR reads with MiXCR, one entry per CDR3 protein. Among approximately 400,000 distinct CDR3 sequences listed, more than 15% were seen once. The sequenced sample was blood. The receptors were gathered from a woman between 18 and 30 years old with Graves' hyperthyroidism. The CDR3 runs from the conserved cysteine through the conserved F or W. D genes are given only for firm matches. A clone size is listed for some rows: how often the clone was seen (once, few, many), or a class if it is expanded.

abundance	v_gene	j_gene	d_gene	CDR3aa	CDR3nt
many	TRBV12-3/TRBV12-4	TRBJ1-4	-	CASSSPPGGGYNEKLFF	TGTGCCAGCAGTTCCCCCCCGGGAGGGGGTTATAATGAAAAACTGTTTTTT
many	TRBV6-1	TRBJ1-5	TRBD1	CASNFGQGGNQPQHF	TGTGCCAGCAATTTCGGACAGGGGGGCAATCAGCCCCAGCATTTT
many	TRBV29-1	TRBJ2-3	-	CSVEAGSLSTTDTQYF	TGCAGCGTTGAAGCGGGGAGCTTGTCTACCACAGATACGCAGTATTTT
few	TRBV4-1	TRBJ1-2	-	CASSQEATGPPHGYTF	TGCGCCAGCAGCCAAGAAGCTACAGGCCCCCCTCATGGCTACACCTTC
few	TRBV4-1	TRBJ2-1	TRBD2	CASSRRGLAGNEQFF	TGCGCCAGCAGCCGAAGGGGGCTAGCGGGAAATGAGCAGTTCTTC
many	TRBV9	TRBJ2-2	TRBD1	CASSVDRVNTGELFF	TGTGCCAGCAGCGTGGACAGGGTGAACACCGGGGAGCTGTTTTTT
many	TRBV2	TRBJ2-3	-	CASSESGTYTDTQYF	TGTGCCAGCAGTGAGTCCGGGACGTACACAGATACGCAGTATTTT
few	TRBV9	TRBJ1-6	-	CASSVEADNSPLHF	TGTGCCAGCAGCGTAGAAGCGGATAATTCACCCCTCCACTTT
few	TRBV29-1	TRBJ2-5	-	CSVGQPETQYF	TGCAGCGTTGGGCAGCCGGAGACCCAGTACTTC
-	TRBV20-1	TRBJ1-2	-	CSARAPPYGYTF	TGCAGTGCTAGAGCCCCCCCCTATGGCTACACCTTC
-	TRBV2	TRBJ2-2	-	CASSVVKSGELFF	TGTGCCAGCAGTGTTGTGAAGTCCGGGGAGCTGTTTTTT
-	TRBV6-6	TRBJ2-5	-	CASSYSGGGPYPQETQYF	TGTGCCAGCAGTTACTCGGGGGGCGGTCCTTATCCTCAAGAGACCCAGTACTTC
many	TRBV2	TRBJ1-5	-	CASSPPGQNQPQHF	TGTGCCAGCAGTCCCCCGGGGCAAAATCAGCCCCAGCATTTT
many	TRBV2	TRBJ2-1	-	CASSELGVAEQFF	TGTGCCAGCAGTGAACTCGGAGTGGCTGAGCAGTTCTTC
once	TRBV7-3	TRBJ2-3	-	CASSSRAGGGSTDTQYF	TGTGCCAGCAGCTCCCGGGCCGGTGGAGGGAGCACAGATACGCAGTATTTT
many	TRBV19	TRBJ1-5	TRBD1	CASRTGAEGQPQHF	TGTGCCAGCCGTACAGGGGCCGAGGGTCAGCCCCAGCATTTT
many	TRBV5-1	TRBJ2-3	-	CASSLLAGDVVGGSSDTQYF	TGCGCCAGCAGCTTGTTGGCAGGGGATGTTGTAGGCGGGAGTTCAGATACGCAGTATTTT
-	TRBV7-2	TRBJ2-1	-	CASSVDSSHYNEQFF	TGTGCCAGCAGCGTCGACTCCTCTCACTACAATGAGCAGTTCTTC
many	TRBV20-1	TRBJ2-1	TRBD2	CSARGTSGVHNEQFF	TGCAGTGCCCGCGGGACTAGCGGGGTACACAATGAGCAGTTCTTC
few	TRBV5-1	TRBJ2-5	-	CASSFDSVISFGTQYF	TGCGCCAGCAGCTTTGACAGCGTAATTTCTTTTGGGACCCAGTACTTC
many	TRBV5-8	TRBJ2-3	TRBD1	CASSLGSRTGADTQYF	TGTGCCAGCAGCTTGGGGTCCCGGACAGGAGCAGATACGCAGTATTTT
many	TRBV5-1	TRBJ2-7	-	CASSGLVNGPYAYEQYF	TGCGCCAGCAGCGGACTCGTAAACGGACCGTACGCCTACGAGCAGTACTTC
many	TRBV20-1	TRBJ2-1	TRBD2	CSARDGTSGHNEQFF	TGCAGTGCTAGAGATGGGACTAGCGGGCACAATGAGCAGTTCTTC
-	TRBV2	TRBJ1-6	TRBD1	CATRLNTGGVGSPLHF	TGTGCCACCCGTCTTAACACAGGGGGCGTCGGATCACCCCTCCACTTT
-	TRBV2	TRBJ2-7	-	CASSLRLSYSYEQYF	TGTGCCAGCAGCTTACGACTATCTTACTCCTACGAGCAGTACTTC
many	TRBV15	TRBJ1-1	-	CATSRDWGNTEAFF	TGTGCCACCAGCAGAGATTGGGGGAACACTGAAGCTTTCTTT
-	TRBV6-1	TRBJ1-3	-	CASSEAPGQPSSGNTIYF	TGTGCCAGCAGTGAAGCGCCTGGTCAGCCGAGCTCTGGAAACACCATATATTTT
few	TRBV7-9	TRBJ2-7	-	CASSTNTPREQYF	TGTGCCAGCAGCACCAATACCCCCCGCGAGCAGTACTTC
many	TRBV6-7	TRBJ2-7	TRBD1	CASSYSAGGRYEQYF	TGTGCCAGCAGTTACTCGGCAGGGGGCAGGTACGAGCAGTACTTC
few	TRBV15	TRBJ1-6	-	CATSKGGIYNSPLHF	TGTGCCACCAGCAAGGGAGGGATTTATAATTCACCCCTCCACTTT
-	TRBV9	TRBJ1-1	-	CASSVSGMNTEAFF	TGTGCCAGCAGCGTATCAGGGATGAACACTGAAGCTTTCTTT
few	TRBV10-3	TRBJ2-1	-	CAINDDRNEQFF	TGTGCCATCAATGATGACAGAAATGAGCAGTTCTTC
many	TRBV12-3/TRBV12-4	TRBJ2-3	TRBD1	CASSRQGMSDTQYF	TGTGCCAGCAGTAGACAGGGGATGTCAGATACGCAGTATTTT
-	TRBV5-1	TRBJ2-5	-	CASSRYIGETQYF	TGCGCCAGCAGCCGGTACATAGGGGAGACCCAGTACTTC
-	TRBV2	TRBJ2-7	TRBD1	CASSELLWTGRLYEQYF	TGTGCCAGCAGTGAATTGTTGTGGACAGGCAGACTTTACGAGCAGTACTTC
many	TRBV2	TRBJ1-5	-	CASSRRRGPQHF	TGTGCCAGCAGCCGACGCAGGGGACCCCAGCATTTT
many	TRBV12-3/TRBV12-4	TRBJ1-1	-	CASREGYTEAFF	TGTGCCAGCCGAGAGGGCTACACTGAAGCTTTCTTT
-	TRBV29-1	TRBJ1-3	-	CSVAGVNSGNTIYF	TGCAGCGTTGCCGGGGTTAACTCTGGAAACACCATATATTTT
many	TRBV6-1	TRBJ2-7	-	CASSSTGSSYEQYF	TGTGCCAGCAGTTCGACAGGAAGCTCCTACGAGCAGTACTTC
few	TRBV25-1	TRBJ2-5	-	CASRRTLGLVETQYF	TGTGCCAGCCGCCGAACCCTGGGACTCGTGGAGACCCAGTACTTC
-	TRBV6-5	TRBJ2-7	-	CASSYPKGPAYEQYF	TGTGCCAGCAGTTACCCAAAGGGGCCCGCCTACGAGCAGTACTTC
few	TRBV6-1	TRBJ1-1	-	CASSALQGTNTEAFF	TGTGCCAGCAGTGCCCTACAGGGTACTAACACTGAAGCTTTCTTT
many	TRBV20-1	TRBJ1-1	-	CSARTTGPEAFF	TGCAGTGCTAGAACCACGGGCCCTGAAGCTTTCTTT
many	TRBV5-1	TRBJ2-3	TRBD2	CASSLAVRPTDTQYF	TGCGCCAGCAGTCTAGCGGTACGTCCAACAGATACGCAGTATTTT
few	TRBV5-1	TRBJ2-6	-	CASSSGSPGANVLTF	TGCGCCAGCAGCTCCGGATCTCCAGGGGCCAACGTCCTGACTTTC
-	TRBV4-2	TRBJ2-3	TRBD2	CASSQDGTSGRARDTQYF	TGTGCCAGCAGCCAAGACGGAACTAGCGGGAGGGCCCGAGATACGCAGTATTTT
many	TRBV10-3	TRBJ1-6	TRBD1	CAISERTGDFGSPLHF	TGTGCCATCAGTGAGAGGACAGGGGATTTTGGCTCACCCCTCCACTTT
many	TRBV3-1	TRBJ2-7	-	CASSQGLDYGEQYF	TGTGCCAGCAGCCAAGGACTCGATTACGGCGAGCAGTACTTC
many	TRBV6-1	TRBJ2-2	TRBD1	CASSSERGHTGELFF	TGTGCCAGCAGCTCCGAGAGGGGGCATACCGGGGAGCTGTTTTTT
many	TRBV7-8	TRBJ2-3	-	CASSLRAVSTDTQYF	TGTGCCAGCAGCTTAAGAGCGGTTAGCACAGATACGCAGTATTTT
many	TRBV3-1	TRBJ2-5	TRBD2	CASSQGLAGGSETQYF	TGTGCCAGCAGCCAAGGACTAGCGGGGGGTTCGGAGACCCAGTACTTC